The 5 T cell receptor beta chains below come from one sample, sequenced in a study of spatial heterogeneity in lung cancer. TCRdb recomputed calls from the 5' RACE reads with MiXCR, one row per CDR3 protein. The sample includes around 110,000 distinct CDR3 sequences, about 12% seen only once; the top ten take 16%. The time point denotes: blood at routine non-recurrence follow-up after resection. Unsorted samples of tumor, nontumor lung or frozen PBMC had their whole RNA sequenced. The sequenced sample was PBMCs, obtained at follow-up. Receptor source: a male donor with early-stage non-small cell lung cancer.

This clonotype showed up just a few times. The gene calls are TRBV4-3 and TRBJ2-5; TRBD2 agrees at 8 bases. There are 13 residues in the CDR3. Germline trimming cut 1 base from V and 9 bases from J; bases unmatched to any gene: 4. The germline gives CDR1 LGHNA, CDR2 YSLEER. The CDR3 bases are TGCGCCAGCAGCCAAGGTAGCGGGACCTCCCAGTACTTC. Translation: CASSQGSGTSQYF.

The chain uses TRBV6-5 and TRBJ2-3, with D perhaps matching TRBD2 (5 bases). V lost 2 bases and J 4 bases, leaving 13 bases between the germline ends. CDR3 length equals 15 residues. From germline, CDR1 is MNHEY and CDR2 SVGAGI. CDR3 sequence (DNA): TGTGCCAGCAGTTACAGGGAGCCCAGCTCAGATACGCAGTATTTT. Translation gives CASSYREPSSDTQYF.

The rearrangement uses TRBV20-1 and TRBJ2-5; 11 bases align to TRBD2. The germline CDR1 and CDR2 sequences are DFQATT and SNEGSKA (reference sequence). The CDR3 is 15 residues long. Trimming at V came to 6 bases and at J to 0 bases, leaving 6 bases not matched to a gene. The CDR3 region is CSAKGLAEYQETQYF. CDR3 bases: TGCAGTGCAAAGGGACTAGCGGAATACCAAGAGACCCAGTACTTC.

This clonotype has at least ten counts. The chain is built from TRBV24-1 and TRBJ1-1; 8 nucleotides agree with TRBD1. The CDR3 runs 14 residues. Germline CDR1 KGHDR, CDR2 SFDVKD. J was trimmed by 6 bases and V by 3 bases; bases with no gene match: 5. CDR3 region: CATSDPYRGAEAFF. In DNA, the CDR3 is TGTGCCACCAGTGATCCATACAGGGGGGCTGAAGCTTTCTTT.

This clonotype was detected a few times. This chain uses TRBV6-6 with TRBJ2-3, with 10 nucleotides matching TRBD1. Germline CDR1 is MNHNY and CDR2 is SVGAGI (reference sequence). J lost 3 bases, V lost 5 bases, and 2 bases had no gene match. This CDR3 has 14 amino acids. In nucleotides, the CDR3 is TGTGCCAGCAGTCGGGACAGGGGTACAGATACGCAGTATTTT. Translated: CASSRDRGTDTQYF.